Shown below are 3 T cell receptor beta chains from a single sample sequenced in a study of immune characterization of retroperitoneal liposarcoma. TCRdb ran MiXCR on the PCR reads and lists one entry per CDR3 protein. Of fewer than 3,000 distinct CDR3 sequences detected, around 44% appear once; the ten largest clones hold 35% to 45%. Material: tumor tissue. The receptor set was obtained from a male donor with retroperitoneal liposarcoma.

By sample share, this clonotype is medium-sized. This chain's CDR3 is CASSQDGLAGSLNNEQFF. Here the CDR3 DNA reads TGCGCCAGCAGCCAAGATGGGCTAGCGGGATCCTTGAACAATGAGCAGTTCTTC. The chain is built from TRBV4-1 and TRBJ2-1, with 9 bases matching TRBD2. In germline, CDR1 is MGHRA, CDR2 YSYEKL. There are 18 residues in the CDR3. Germline trimming cut 0 bases from V and 5 bases from J; bases unmatched to any gene: 11.

CDR3 DNA: TGTGCCAGCAGTTACTCCACCGGGACAGGAGGAGGCGAGCAGTACTTC. This gives the protein CASSYSTGTGGGEQYF. The J gene is TRBJ2-5, the V gene TRBV6-6, with 8 bases aligning to TRBD1. TRBJ2-7 matches the DNA end more closely, so the J call is doubtful. This CDR3 is built from 16 residues. The germline V gene encodes CDR1 MNHNY and CDR2 SVGAGI (reference sequence).

The rearrangement uses TRBV25-1 and TRBJ2-3, with unresolved D. The CDR3 length is 14 residues. V dropped 3 bases and J dropped 0 bases, with 7 bases sitting between them. Germline V CDR1 and CDR2: MGHDK, SYGVNS. In DNA form, the CDR3 reads TGTGCCAGCAGTGAGAGGACCAGCACAGATACGCAGTATTTT. Translation gives CASSERTSTDTQYF.